This TCR beta chain is from a study of cytomegalovirus exposure and HLA in healthy donors. Primers included in the PCR were 60 Vbeta and 13 Jbeta primers. The method was immunoSEQ multiplex PCR; TCRdb's version includes in-frame clones alone and lacks a portion of them. In the table there are roughly 150,000 clones, 65% to 80% of which are singletons. CDR1 SGHRS and CDR2 YFSETQ come from the germline V gene. With 4 bases removed from V and 1 base from J, the gap between germline ends came to 8 bases. This CDR3 has 13 residues. V usage is TRBV5-1 and J usage is TRBJ1-2; D gene unclear. Sequencing was done on a sample of PBMCs. The origin of this receptor is a woman aged 40-49 years in good health and CMV-seropositive. CDR3 protein: CASSATRNYGYTF. The CDR3 coding sequence is TGCGCCAGCAGCGCCACTCGTAACTATGGCTACACCTTC.